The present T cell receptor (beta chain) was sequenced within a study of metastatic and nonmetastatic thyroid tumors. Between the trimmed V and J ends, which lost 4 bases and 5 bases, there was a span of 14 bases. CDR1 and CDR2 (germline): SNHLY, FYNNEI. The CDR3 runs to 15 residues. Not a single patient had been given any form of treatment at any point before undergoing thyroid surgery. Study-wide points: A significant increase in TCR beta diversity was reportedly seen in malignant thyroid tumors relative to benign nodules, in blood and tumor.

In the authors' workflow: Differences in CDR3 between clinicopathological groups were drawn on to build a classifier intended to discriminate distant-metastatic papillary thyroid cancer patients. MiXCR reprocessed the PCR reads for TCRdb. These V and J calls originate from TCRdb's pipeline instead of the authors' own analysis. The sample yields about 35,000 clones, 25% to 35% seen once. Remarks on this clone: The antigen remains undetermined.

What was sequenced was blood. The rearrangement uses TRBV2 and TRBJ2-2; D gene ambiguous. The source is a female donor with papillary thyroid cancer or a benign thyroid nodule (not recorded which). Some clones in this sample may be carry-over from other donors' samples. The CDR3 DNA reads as TGTGCCAGCAGTGCCGTAGGTAGCTATACCGGGGAGCTGTTTTTT. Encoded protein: CASSAVGSYTGELFF.